The source of this T cell receptor beta chain is a study of sequential checkpoint blockade in melanoma. Regarding treatment: randomized to nivolumab then ipilimumab (arm A) or the reverse (arm B). Profiled with immunoSEQ multiplex PCR; TCRdb holds only in-frame clones, not every one. The sample carries fewer than 4,000 clones, under 20% recorded once. V dropped 4 bases and J dropped 4 bases, with 19 bases sitting between them. Per the germline V gene, CDR1 is LNHDA and CDR2 is SQIVND (reference sequence). This CDR3 comprises 16 residues. The chain has TRBV19 and TRBJ1-1; D gene unclear. The sequence derives from a human donor with melanoma. The starting material was tumor tissue (inferred from file names), obtained from a patient given nivolumab and ipilimumab in sequence. CDR3 region: CASSSSGRGLGTEAFF. CDR3 bases: TGTGCCAGTAGTAGCTCAGGACGGGGTCTCGGCACTGAAGCTTTCTTT.